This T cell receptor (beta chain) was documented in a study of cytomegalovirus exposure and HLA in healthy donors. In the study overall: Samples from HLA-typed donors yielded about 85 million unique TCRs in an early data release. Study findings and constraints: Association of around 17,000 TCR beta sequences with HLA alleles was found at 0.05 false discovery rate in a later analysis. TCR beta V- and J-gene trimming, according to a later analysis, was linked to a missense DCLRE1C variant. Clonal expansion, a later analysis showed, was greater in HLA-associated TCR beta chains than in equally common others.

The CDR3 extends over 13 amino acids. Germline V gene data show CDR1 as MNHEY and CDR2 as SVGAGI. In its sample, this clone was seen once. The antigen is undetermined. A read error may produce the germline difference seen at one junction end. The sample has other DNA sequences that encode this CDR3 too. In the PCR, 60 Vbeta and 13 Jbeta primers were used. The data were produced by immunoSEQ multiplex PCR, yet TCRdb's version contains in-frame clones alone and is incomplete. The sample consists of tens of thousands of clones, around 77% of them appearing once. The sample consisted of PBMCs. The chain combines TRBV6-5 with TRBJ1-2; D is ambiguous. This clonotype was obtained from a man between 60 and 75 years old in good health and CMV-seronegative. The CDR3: CASSPYRGYGYTF. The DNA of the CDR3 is TGCGCCAGCAGTCCGTACCGGGGCTATGGCTACACCTTC.